This TCR beta chain appears in the sequencing data of a study of T cells after yellow fever vaccination. TCRdb used MiXCR to reprocess the 5' RACE reads, holding one entry per CDR3 protein. The repertoire holds about 120,000 distinct CDR3 sequences, roughly 7.2% seen once, with roughly 2.5% in the top ten. The germline V gene encodes CDR1 MGHRA and CDR2 YSYEKL. V shed 1 base and J 0 bases; nucleotides not matched to a gene: 10. The CDR3 sequence is 19 residues long. This clonotype was recorded at least ten times. Antigen: not known. Study-level results: Once the booster was given, most primary-vaccination clones reappeared, at over 95% for CD4 and over 85% for CD8.

The sequencing here drew on CD4+ T cells sorted from PBMCs, taken around 45 days after the first yellow fever vaccination. The V call is TRBV4-1, the J call TRBJ2-5; 11 bases align to TRBD2. The sequence was obtained from a young man who received the YFV17D yellow fever vaccine. CDR3 nucleotide sequence: TGCGCCAGCAGCCAAGTTGCTAGCGGGGGGAACCCCTACCAAGAGACCCAGTACTTC. It translates to CASSQVASGGNPYQETQYF.